This T cell receptor beta chain was sequenced in a study of cytomegalovirus exposure and HLA in healthy donors. From germline, CDR1 is SQVTM and CDR2 ANQGSEA. The CDR3 is made up of 12 amino acids. Trimming took 5 bases from V and 0 from J, leaving 7 bases between them. PCR employed 60 Vbeta and 13 Jbeta primers. Authors' analysis steps: About 10 million of tens of millions of unique TCR beta chains were shared, per a later count. The data were produced by immunoSEQ multiplex PCR, yet TCRdb's version contains in-frame clones alone and is incomplete. The V and J calls and clone size come from that table; D and trimming were worked out from the DNA. The repertoire holds about 100,000 clones, with roughly 79% as singletons. Study results and caveats: Common viral pathogens seemed to be connected with several of the most significant clusters, according to a later analysis.

Note on this clone: Its cognate antigen is unknown.

This TCR was recovered from a woman in her seventies in good health and CMV-seropositive. This rearrangement joins TRBV29-1 to TRBJ2-5; D is unclear. Sequenced sample: PBMCs. For the CDR3, the DNA is TGCAGCGTTAGCTGGTACCAAGAGACCCAGTACTTC. This gives the protein CSVSWYQETQYF. Based on the CDR3 plus reference TRBV29-1 and TRBJ2-5, the full variable domain is SAVISQKPSRDICQRGTSLTIQCQVDSQVTMMFWYRQQPGQSLTLIATANQGSEATYESGFVIDKFPISRPNLTFSTLTVSNMSPEDSSIYLCSVSWYQETQYFGPGTRLLVL.